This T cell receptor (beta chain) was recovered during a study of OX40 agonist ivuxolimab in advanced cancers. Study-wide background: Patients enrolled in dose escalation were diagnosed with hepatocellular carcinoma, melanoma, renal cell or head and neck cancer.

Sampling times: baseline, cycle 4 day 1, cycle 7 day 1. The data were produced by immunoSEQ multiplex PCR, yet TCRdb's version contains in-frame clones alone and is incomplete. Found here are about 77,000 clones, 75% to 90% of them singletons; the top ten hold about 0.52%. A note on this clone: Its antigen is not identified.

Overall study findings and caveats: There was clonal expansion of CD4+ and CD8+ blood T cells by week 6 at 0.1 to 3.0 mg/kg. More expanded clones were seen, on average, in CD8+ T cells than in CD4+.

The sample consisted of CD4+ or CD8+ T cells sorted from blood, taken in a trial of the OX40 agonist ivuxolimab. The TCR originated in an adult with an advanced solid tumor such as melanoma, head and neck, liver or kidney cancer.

CDR3 sequence (DNA): TGTGCCAGCAGCCCGGACCTGAACACTGAAGCTTTCTTT. Residues: CASSPDLNTEAFF. This chain joins TRBV7-6 and TRBJ1-1, with unresolved D. The V end was cut by 5 bases, the J end by 0 bases, with 7 bases between. This CDR3 contains 13 residues. Germline V gene data show CDR1 as SGHVS and CDR2 as FNYEAQ.